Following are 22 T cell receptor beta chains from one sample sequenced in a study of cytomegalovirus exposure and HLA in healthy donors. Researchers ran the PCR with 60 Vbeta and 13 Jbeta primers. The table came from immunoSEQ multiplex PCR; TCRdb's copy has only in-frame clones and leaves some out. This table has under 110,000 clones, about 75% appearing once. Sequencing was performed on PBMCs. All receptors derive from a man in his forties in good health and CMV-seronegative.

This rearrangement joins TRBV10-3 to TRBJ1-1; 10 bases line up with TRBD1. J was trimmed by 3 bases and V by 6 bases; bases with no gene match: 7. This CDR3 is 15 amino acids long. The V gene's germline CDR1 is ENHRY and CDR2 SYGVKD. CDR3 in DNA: TGTGCCATCAGGAATTCCGGGACAGGGGACACTGAAGCTTTCTTT. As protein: CAIRNSGTGDTEAFF.

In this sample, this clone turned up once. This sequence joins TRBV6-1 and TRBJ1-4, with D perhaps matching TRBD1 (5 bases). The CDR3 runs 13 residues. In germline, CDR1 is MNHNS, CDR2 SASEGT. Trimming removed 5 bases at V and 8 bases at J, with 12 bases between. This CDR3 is CASSPGLGEKLFF. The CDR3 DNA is TGTGCCAGCAGTCCAGGGCTAGGAGAAAAACTGTTTTTT.

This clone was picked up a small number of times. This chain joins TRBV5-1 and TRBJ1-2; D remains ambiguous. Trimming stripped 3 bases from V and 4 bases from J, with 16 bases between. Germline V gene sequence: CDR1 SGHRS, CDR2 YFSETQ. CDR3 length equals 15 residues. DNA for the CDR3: TGCGCCAGCAGCTCGCTCCCGGGTGAAAGCTATGGCTACACCTTC. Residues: CASSSLPGESYGYTF.

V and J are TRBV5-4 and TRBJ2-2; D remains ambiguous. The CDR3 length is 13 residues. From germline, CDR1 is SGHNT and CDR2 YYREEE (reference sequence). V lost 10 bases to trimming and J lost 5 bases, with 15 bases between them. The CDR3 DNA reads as TGTGCCGCCGAACAGCACCAGACCGGGGAGCTGTTTTTT. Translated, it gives CAAEQHQTGELFF.

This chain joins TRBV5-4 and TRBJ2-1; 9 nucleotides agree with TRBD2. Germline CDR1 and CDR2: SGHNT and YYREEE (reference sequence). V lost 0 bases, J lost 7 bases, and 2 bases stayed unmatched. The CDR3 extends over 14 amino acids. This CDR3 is CASSLDLAGNEQFF. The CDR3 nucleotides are TGTGCCAGCAGCTTGGATCTAGCGGGGAATGAGCAGTTCTTC.

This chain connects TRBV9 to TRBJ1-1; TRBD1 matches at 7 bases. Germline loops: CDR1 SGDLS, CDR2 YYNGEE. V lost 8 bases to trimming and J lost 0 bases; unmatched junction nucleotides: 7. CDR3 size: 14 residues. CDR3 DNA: TGTGCCAGTAACATGGGACAGATGAACACTGAAGCTTTCTTT. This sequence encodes CASNMGQMNTEAFF.

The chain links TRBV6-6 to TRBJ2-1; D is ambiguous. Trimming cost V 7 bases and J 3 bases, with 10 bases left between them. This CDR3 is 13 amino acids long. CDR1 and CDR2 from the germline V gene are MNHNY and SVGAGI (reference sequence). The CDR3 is CASTKKSYNEQFF. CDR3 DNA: TGTGCCAGCACAAAAAAGAGCTACAATGAGCAGTTCTTC.

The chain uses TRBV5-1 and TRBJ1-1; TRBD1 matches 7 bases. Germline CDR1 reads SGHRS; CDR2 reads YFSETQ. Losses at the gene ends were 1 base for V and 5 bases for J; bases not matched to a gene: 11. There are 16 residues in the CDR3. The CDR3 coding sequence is TGCGCCAGCAGCTTGTCGTCAGGGGGATGGGGGACTGAAGCTTTCTTT. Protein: CASSLSSGGWGTEAFF.

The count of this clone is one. CDR3 coding DNA: TGCGCCACCCGGGACTCACGTAGCACAGATACGCAGTATTTT. As protein: CATRDSRSTDTQYF. The chain joins TRBV5-1 to TRBJ2-3, with a weak D call TRBD2 (6 bases). V gave up 9 bases and J gave up 0 bases, with 14 bases separating them. This CDR3 has 14 residues. In germline, CDR1 is SGHRS, CDR2 YFSETQ. Supplemented by reference TRBV5-1 and TRBJ2-3, the full variable domain reads KAGVTQTPRYLIKTRGQQVTLSCSPISGHRSVSWYQQTPGQGLQFLFEYFSETQRNKGNFPGRFSGRQFSNSRSEMNVSTLELGDSALYLCATRDSRSTDTQYFGPGTRLTVL.

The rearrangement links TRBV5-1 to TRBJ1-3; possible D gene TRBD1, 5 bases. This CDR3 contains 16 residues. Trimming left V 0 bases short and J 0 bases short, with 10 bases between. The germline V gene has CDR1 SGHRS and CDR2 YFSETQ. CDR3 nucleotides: TGCGCCAGCAGCTTGGGGGACTACATCTCTGGAAACACCATATATTTT. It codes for CASSLGDYISGNTIYF.

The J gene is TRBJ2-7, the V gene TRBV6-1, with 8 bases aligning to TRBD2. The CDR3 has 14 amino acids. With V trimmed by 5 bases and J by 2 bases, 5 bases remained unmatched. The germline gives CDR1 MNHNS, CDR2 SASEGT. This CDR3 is CASSFTGGPYEQYF. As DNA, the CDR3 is TGTGCCAGCAGTTTCACGGGGGGGCCCTACGAGCAGTACTTC.

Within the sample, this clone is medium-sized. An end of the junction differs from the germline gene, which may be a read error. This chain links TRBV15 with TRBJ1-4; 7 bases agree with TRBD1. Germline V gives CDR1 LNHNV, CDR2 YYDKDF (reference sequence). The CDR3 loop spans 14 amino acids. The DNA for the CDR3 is TGTGCCACCAGCCGAGACAGGGAGGCTGAAAAACTGTTTTTT. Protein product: CATSRDREAEKLFF.

CDR3 nucleotides: TGCGCCAGCAGCTTGAGGGGACAGGGGGCAGGGGAGACCCAGTACTTC. This sequence encodes CASSLRGQGAGETQYF. The chain combines TRBV5-1 with TRBJ2-5; TRBD1 matches at 12 bases. Germline V gene sequence: CDR1 SGHRS, CDR2 YFSETQ. Trimming at V came to 1 base and at J to 5 bases, leaving 6 bases not matched to a gene. The length of the CDR3 is 16 residues.

The CDR3 coding sequence is TGTGCCAGCAGCTGGGGACAGGGGCGAACCGGGGAGCTGTTTTTT. It codes for CASSWGQGRTGELFF. J is TRBJ2-2 and V is TRBV7-2, with 10 nucleotides matching TRBD1. V lost 4 bases to trimming and J lost 5 bases; unmatched junction nucleotides: 4. Germline CDR1 is SGHTA and CDR2 is FQGNSA. This CDR3 region has 15 residues.

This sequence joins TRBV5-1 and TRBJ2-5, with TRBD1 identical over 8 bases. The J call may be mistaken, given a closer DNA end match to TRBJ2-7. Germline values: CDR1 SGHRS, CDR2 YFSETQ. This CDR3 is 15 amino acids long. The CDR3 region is CASSLQGAKSYEQYF. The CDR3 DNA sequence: TGCGCCAGCAGCTTGCAGGGGGCAAAATCCTACGAGCAGTACTTC.

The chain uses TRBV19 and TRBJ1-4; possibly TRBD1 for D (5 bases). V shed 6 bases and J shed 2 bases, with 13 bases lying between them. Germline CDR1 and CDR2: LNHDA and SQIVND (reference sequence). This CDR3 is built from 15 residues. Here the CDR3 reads CASRGAGATNEKLFF. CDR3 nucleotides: TGTGCCAGTAGAGGGGCCGGAGCGACTAATGAAAAACTGTTTTTT.

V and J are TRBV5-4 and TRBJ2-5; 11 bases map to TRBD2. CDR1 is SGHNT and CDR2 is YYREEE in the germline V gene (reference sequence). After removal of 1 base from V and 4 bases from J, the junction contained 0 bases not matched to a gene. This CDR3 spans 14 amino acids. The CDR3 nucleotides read TGTGCCAGCAGCTTGACTAGCGGGGGAGAGACCCAGTACTTC. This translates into CASSLTSGGETQYF. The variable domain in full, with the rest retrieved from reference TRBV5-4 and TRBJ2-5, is ETGVTQSPTHLIKTRGQQVTLRCSSQSGHNTVSWYQQALGQGPQFIFQYYREEENGRGNFPPRFSGLQFPNYSSELNVNALELDDSALYLCASSLTSGGETQYFGPGTRLLVL.

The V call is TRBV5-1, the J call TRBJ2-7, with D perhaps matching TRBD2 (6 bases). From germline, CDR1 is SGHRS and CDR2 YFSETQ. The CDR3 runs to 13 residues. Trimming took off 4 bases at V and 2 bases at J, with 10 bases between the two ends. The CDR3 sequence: CASSETGAYEQYF. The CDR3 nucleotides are TGCGCCAGCAGCGAGACGGGAGCCTACGAGCAGTACTTC.

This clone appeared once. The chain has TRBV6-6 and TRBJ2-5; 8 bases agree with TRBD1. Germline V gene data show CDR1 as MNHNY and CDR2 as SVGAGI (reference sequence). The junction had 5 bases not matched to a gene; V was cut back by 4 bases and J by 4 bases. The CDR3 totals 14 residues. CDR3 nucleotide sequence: TGTGCCAGCAGTTTTGACAGGGGTCGAGAGACCCAGTACTTC. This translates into CASSFDRGRETQYF.

The CDR3 DNA reads TGTGCCAGCAGCGGACTCGCTGGAAACACCATATATTTT. It codes for CASSGLAGNTIYF. V usage is TRBV7-9 and J usage is TRBJ1-3; D remains unclear. CDR3 length: 13 residues. The germline CDR1 and CDR2 sequences are SEHNR and FQNEAQ (reference sequence). Deletions cut 5 bases from V and 2 bases from J, with 7 bases between.

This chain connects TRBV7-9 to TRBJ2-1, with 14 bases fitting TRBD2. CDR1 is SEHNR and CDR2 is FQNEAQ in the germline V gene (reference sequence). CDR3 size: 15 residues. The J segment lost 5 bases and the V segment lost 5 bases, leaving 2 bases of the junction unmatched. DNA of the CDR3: TGTGCCAGCAGCCGACTAGCGGGGGGGAACAATGAGCAGTTCTTC. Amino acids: CASSRLAGGNNEQFF.

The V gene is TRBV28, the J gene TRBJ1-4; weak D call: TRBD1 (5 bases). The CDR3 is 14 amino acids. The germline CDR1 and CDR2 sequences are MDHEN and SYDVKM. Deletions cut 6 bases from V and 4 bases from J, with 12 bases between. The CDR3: CASRGGGVNEKLFF. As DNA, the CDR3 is TGTGCCAGCAGGGGGGGTGGGGTTAATGAAAAACTGTTTTTT. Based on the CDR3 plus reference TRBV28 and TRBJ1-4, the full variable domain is DVKVTQSSRYLVKRTGEKVFLECVQDMDHENMFWYRQDPGLGLRLIYFSYDVKMKEKGDIPEGYSVSREKKERFSLILESASTNQTSMYLCASRGGGVNEKLFFGSGTQLSVL.